Shown below are 26 T cell receptor beta chains from a single sample sequenced in a study of blood T cell repertoires in COVID-19. TCRdb's copy holds only in-frame clones and misses some; the assay was immunoSEQ multiplex PCR. The repertoire holds over 200,000 clones, with around 82% as singletons. The sequenced sample was peripheral blood. All receptors come from a woman aged 45 to 65 with acute or convalescent COVID-19.

The chain recombines TRBV20-1 with TRBJ2-1, with D unresolved. The CDR3 extends over 11 amino acids. V was shortened by 5 bases and J by 6 bases, with 8 bases between the two germline ends. The germline V gene encodes CDR1 DFQATT and CDR2 SNEGSKA (reference sequence). The CDR3 protein is CSAESPNEQFF. CDR3 sequence (DNA): TGCAGTGCTGAAAGCCCCAATGAGCAGTTCTTC.

The chain links TRBV6-2 or TRBV6-3 to TRBJ1-1; D might be TRBD1 (5 bases). Germline V gene data show CDR1 as MNHEY and CDR2 as SVGEGT. Between the trimmed V and J ends, which lost 2 bases and 1 base, there was a span of 8 bases. The CDR3 is 14 residues long. The CDR3 nucleotides read TGTGCCAGCAGTTACATCGGGGGGAACACTGAAGCTTTCTTT. Translation gives CASSYIGGNTEAFF.

DNA of the CDR3: TGTGCCAGCAGCGAGGACAGGCTTGTTGGTGAGCAGTTCTTC. It encodes CASSEDRLVGEQFF. The chain recombines TRBV6-4 with TRBJ2-1, with 7 bases that match TRBD1. The CDR3 is 14 amino acids. The V and J ends lost 6 bases and 9 bases, in that order; junction bases with no gene match: 11. The germline V gene has CDR1 MRHNA and CDR2 SNTAGT.

With respect to this clone: The same CDR3 is also encoded by other DNA sequences in this sample. This chain links TRBV30 with TRBJ1-1; TRBD1 might be the D (5 bases). V shed 5 bases and J shed 7 bases, with 8 bases lying between them. The CDR3 is 10 amino acids. Germline CDR1 and CDR2: GTSNPN and SVGIG (reference sequence). The DNA of the CDR3 is TGTGCCTGGTCGGACAATGAAGCTTTCTTT. Translating it yields CAWSDNEAFF.

CDR3 DNA sequence: TGTGCCAGCAAAGACTGGAACTACGCTAGCACAGATACGCAGTATTTT. Its translation: CASKDWNYASTDTQYF. V gene TRBV27 combines with J gene TRBJ2-3; D remains unclear. Germline V gene data show CDR1 as MNHEY and CDR2 as SMNVEV (reference sequence). This CDR3 comprises 16 residues. Trimming removed 7 bases at V and 0 bases at J, with 17 bases between.

The chain uses TRBV7-3 and TRBJ2-7; tentative D call: TRBD2 (6 bases). CDR3 length: 15 amino acids. CDR1 is SGHTA and CDR2 is FQGTGA in the germline V gene. V shed 2 bases and J shed 1 base, with 12 bases lying between them. The CDR3 is CASSLQPGESYEQYF. The DNA for the CDR3 is TGTGCCAGCAGCTTACAGCCGGGAGAGTCCTACGAGCAGTACTTC.

This clone was detected once. V gene TRBV6-6 combines with J gene TRBJ2-2; the D gene is possibly TRBD2 (5 bases). CDR1 and CDR2 from the germline V gene are MNHNY and SVGAGI (reference sequence). The V gene lost 7 bases and the J gene lost 6 bases, with 18 bases spanning the gap. This CDR3 has 15 amino acids. The CDR3 protein is CASTSQGGGAGELFF. The CDR3 DNA is TGTGCCAGCACCTCGCAAGGAGGTGGAGCCGGGGAGCTGTTTTTT.

This clone was recorded a few times. V gene TRBV6-5 combines with J gene TRBJ2-7; 9 nucleotides align to TRBD1. With 5 bases clipped from V and 2 bases from J, the junction kept 7 bases outside the gene matches. The CDR3 totals 15 residues. The V gene's germline CDR1 is MNHEY and CDR2 SVGAGI. DNA for the CDR3: TGTGCCAGCAGTCAACAGGGGGCTCTTACCTACGAGCAGTACTTC. Protein: CASSQQGALTYEQYF.

V gene TRBV29-1 combines with J gene TRBJ1-1, with D unresolved. The CDR3 extends over 15 amino acids. Trimming left V 3 bases short and J 1 base short, with 15 bases between. The V gene's germline CDR1 is SQVTM and CDR2 ANQGSEA. The CDR3 DNA reads as TGCAGCGTTGAGCTCCTAGGTTCCCCGAACACTGAAGCTTTCTTT. Translating it yields CSVELLGSPNTEAFF.

This chain connects TRBV5-6 to TRBJ1-1; D remains ambiguous. V was cut by 4 bases and J by 1 base, with 20 bases left in between. This CDR3 comprises 17 residues. Looked up from germline, CDR1 is SGHDT and CDR2 is YYEEEE. CDR3 sequence (DNA): TGTGCCAGCAGCCCTCCGGCGGGCCCCCTGGGGAACACTGAAGCTTTCTTT. Translation: CASSPPAGPLGNTEAFF.

For this clone: Relative to the germline gene, one junction end is altered; a read error may explain this. The V gene is TRBV30, the J gene TRBJ2-1; 9 bases agree with TRBD2. In germline, CDR1 is GTSNPN, CDR2 SVGIG (reference sequence). CDR3 length: 15 amino acids. Here the CDR3 DNA reads TGTGCCTGGGGTGTGAGCGGGAGGCTGGGGAATGAGCAGTTCTTC. It encodes CAWGVSGRLGNEQFF. Looking up the rest from reference TRBV30 and TRBJ2-1 gives the full variable domain: SQTIHQWPATLVQPVGSPLSLECTVEGTSNPNLYWYRQAAGRGLQLLFYSVGIGQISSEVPQNLSASRPQDRQFILSSKKLLLSDSGFYLCAWGVSGRLGNEQFFGPGTRLTVL.

The gene calls are TRBV10-3 and TRBJ2-1; TRBD2 aligns across 8 bases. Germline loops: CDR1 ENHRY, CDR2 SYGVKD. With V trimmed by 2 bases and J by 5 bases, 8 bases remained unmatched. The CDR3 is made up of 16 amino acids. CDR3 sequence (DNA): TGTGCCATCAGTGAGCATGGTCTAGCGGGTAACAATGAGCAGTTCTTC. Its translation: CAISEHGLAGNNEQFF.

This clone was counted only a few times. The chain is built from TRBV30 and TRBJ1-3, with D unclear. V was trimmed by 3 bases and J by 3 bases, leaving 18 bases between them. The CDR3 contains 16 residues. Germline lookup yields CDR1 GTSNPN and CDR2 SVGIG (reference sequence). The CDR3 reads CAWRMWTEGLGNTIYF. In nucleotides, the CDR3 is TGTGCCTGGAGAATGTGGACGGAGGGTCTTGGAAACACCATATATTTT.

The chain combines TRBV19 with TRBJ2-2; D is undetermined. The length of the CDR3 is 16 residues. Germline CDR1 is LNHDA and CDR2 is SQIVND (reference sequence). The ends were cut back, 0 bases at V and 5 bases at J, with 13 bases in the middle. For the CDR3, the DNA is TGTGCCAGTAGTATAGAACCCCGACTTAGAACCGGGGAGCTGTTTTTT. It codes for CASSIEPRLRTGELFF.

The V and J genes are TRBV19 and TRBJ1-2; 7 bases are a match to TRBD1. In germline, CDR1 is LNHDA, CDR2 SQIVND (reference sequence). V dropped 5 bases and J dropped 3; count of bases not matched to a gene: 9. The CDR3 has 15 amino acids. The CDR3 sequence is CASSPRQGRDYGYTF. CDR3 sequence (DNA): TGTGCCAGTAGTCCCCGACAGGGTCGAGACTATGGCTACACCTTC. Supplemented by reference TRBV19 and TRBJ1-2, the full variable domain reads DGGITQSPKYLFRKEGQNVTLSCEQNLNHDAMYWYRQDPGQGLRLIYYSQIVNDFQKGDIAEGYSVSREKKESFPLTVTSAQKNPTAFYLCASSPRQGRDYGYTFGSGTRLTVV.

This clone was picked up a small number of times. The chain combines TRBV6-5 with TRBJ1-6, with 8 positions matching TRBD1. CDR3 length: 16 residues. After removal of 2 bases from V and 7 bases from J, the junction contained 7 bases not matched to a gene. Germline lookup yields CDR1 MNHEY and CDR2 SVGAGI. Here the CDR3 DNA reads TGTGCCAGCAGTTACCGTTTAACAGGGGGAAATTCACCCCTCCACTTT. This translates into CASSYRLTGGNSPLHF.

This clone has a single count. The rearrangement uses TRBV11-3 and TRBJ2-2, with 8 bases lining up with TRBD1. CDR3 length equals 16 residues. With V trimmed by 1 base and J by 3 bases, 4 bases remained unmatched. Germline V gives CDR1 SGHNT, CDR2 YENEEA. The CDR3 DNA reads TGTGCCAGCAGCTTAGGAGCGACAGGGGACACCGGGGAGCTGTTTTTT. Residues: CASSLGATGDTGELFF.

The rearrangement links TRBV28 to TRBJ1-2; no clear D. V lost 7 bases, J lost 2 bases, and 8 bases lay in between. The CDR3 is 12 residues long. Germline V gene data show CDR1 as MDHEN and CDR2 as SYDVKM. The CDR3 region is CASITRNYGYTF. The CDR3 DNA is TGTGCCAGCATCACCAGGAACTATGGCTACACCTTC.

The rearrangement uses TRBV9 and TRBJ1-5, with a weak D call TRBD1 (5 bases). The germline V gene has CDR1 SGDLS and CDR2 YYNGEE. V gave up 4 bases and J gave up 5 bases, with 10 bases separating them. This CDR3 has 13 residues. Here the CDR3 DNA reads TGTGCCAGCAGCTCTCAGGGTTATCAGCCCCAGCATTTT. Its translation: CASSSQGYQPQHF.

V usage is TRBV7-2 and J usage is TRBJ2-7; 13 bases agree with TRBD2. The CDR3 loop spans 17 amino acids. Trimming took 6 bases from V and 7 from J; bases not matched to a gene: 15. Germline V gene lookup returns CDR1 SGHTA and CDR2 FQGNSA. CDR3: CASRFGTSGTHTREQYF. The CDR3 region has the DNA TGTGCCAGCAGGTTCGGGACTAGCGGGACCCATACGCGGGAGCAGTACTTC.

The rearrangement uses TRBV11-2 and TRBJ2-7; TRBD2 might be the D (6 bases). This CDR3 contains 14 residues. V was pared by 8 bases and J by 2 bases, with 16 bases between. Per germline, CDR1 SGHAT and CDR2 FQNNGV. CDR3 residues: CASRGGTPPYEQYF. CDR3 in DNA: TGTGCCAGCCGGGGCGGGACTCCCCCCTACGAGCAGTACTTC.

V is TRBV7-9 and J is TRBJ2-3, with 10 bases matching TRBD2. Germline lookup yields CDR1 SEHNR and CDR2 FQNEAQ (reference sequence). The CDR3 consists of 16 residues. The V gene end was trimmed by 4 bases and the J gene end by 6 bases; junction bases not matched to a gene: 10. The CDR3 DNA is TGTGCCAGCAGCTCCATTCGAGCGGGAGGGACGGATACGCAGTATTTT. Protein: CASSSIRAGGTDTQYF.

This clone appeared once. The chain links TRBV4-1 to TRBJ1-2; D unresolved. V shed 1 base and J shed 2 bases, with 8 bases lying between them. This CDR3 contains 14 residues. Germline V CDR1 and CDR2: MGHRA, YSYEKL. This CDR3 is CASSQGAENYGYTF. Here the CDR3 DNA reads TGCGCCAGCAGCCAAGGGGCCGAAAACTATGGCTACACCTTC.

The CDR3 DNA reads as TGTGCCAGCAGTCTGAGAGAGGGGCTGTTTTTT. It encodes CASSLREGLFF. The V gene is TRBV12-3 or TRBV12-4, the J gene TRBJ2-2; TRBD2 is a possible D gene (5 bases). This CDR3 is built from 11 residues. Trimming removed 5 bases at V and 13 bases at J, with 11 bases between.

J is TRBJ2-7 and V is TRBV11-2; TRBD2 agrees at 14 bases. The CDR3 covers 16 residues. Trimming at V came to 7 bases and at J to 7 bases, leaving 12 bases not matched to a gene. Germline V gives CDR1 SGHAT, CDR2 FQNNGV. The DNA for the CDR3 is TGTGCCAGCATCCTGACTAGCGGGAGGGCGTCTGAAGAGCAGTACTTC. Translating it yields CASILTSGRASEEQYF.

CDR3 loop: CASSQAPRGTSGVLEQYF. For the CDR3, the DNA is TGTGCCAGCAGCCAAGCCCCCCGGGGGACTAGCGGGGTCCTGGAGCAGTACTTC. The chain couples TRBV4-2 to TRBJ2-7; 13 bases map to TRBD2. The J segment lost 7 bases and the V segment lost 1 base, leaving 13 bases of the junction unmatched. CDR1 is LGHNA, CDR2 YNFKEQ, per germline. This CDR3 has 18 residues.